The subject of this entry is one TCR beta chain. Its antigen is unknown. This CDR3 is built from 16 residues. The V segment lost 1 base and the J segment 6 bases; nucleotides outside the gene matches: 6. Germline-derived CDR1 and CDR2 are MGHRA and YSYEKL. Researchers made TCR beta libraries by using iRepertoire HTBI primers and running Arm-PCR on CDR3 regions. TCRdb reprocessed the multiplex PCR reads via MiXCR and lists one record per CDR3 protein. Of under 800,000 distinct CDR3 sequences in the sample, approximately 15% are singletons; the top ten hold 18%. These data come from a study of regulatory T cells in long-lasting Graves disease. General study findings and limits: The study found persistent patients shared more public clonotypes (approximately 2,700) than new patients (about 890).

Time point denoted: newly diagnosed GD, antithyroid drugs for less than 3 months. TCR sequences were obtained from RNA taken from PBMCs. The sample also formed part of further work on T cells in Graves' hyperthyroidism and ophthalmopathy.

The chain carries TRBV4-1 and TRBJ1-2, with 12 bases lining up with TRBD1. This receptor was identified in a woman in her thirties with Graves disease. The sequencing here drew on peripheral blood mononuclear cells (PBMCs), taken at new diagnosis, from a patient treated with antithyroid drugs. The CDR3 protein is CASSQVGTGGFNGYTF. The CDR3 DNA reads TGCGCCAGCAGCCAAGTTGGGACAGGGGGCTTTAATGGCTACACCTTC.